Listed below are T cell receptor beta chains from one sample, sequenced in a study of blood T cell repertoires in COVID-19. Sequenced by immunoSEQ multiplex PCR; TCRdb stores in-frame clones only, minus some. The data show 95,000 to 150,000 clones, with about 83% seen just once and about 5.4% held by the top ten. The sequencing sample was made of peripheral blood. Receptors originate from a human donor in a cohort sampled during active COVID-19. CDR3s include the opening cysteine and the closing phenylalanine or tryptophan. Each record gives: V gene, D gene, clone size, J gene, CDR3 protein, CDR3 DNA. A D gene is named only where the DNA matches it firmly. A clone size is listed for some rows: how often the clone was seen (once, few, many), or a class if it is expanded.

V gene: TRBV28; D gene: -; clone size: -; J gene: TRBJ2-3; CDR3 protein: CASGPEGGTDTQYF; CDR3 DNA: TGTGCCAGCGGGCCGGAAGGGGGCACAGATACGCAGTATTTT
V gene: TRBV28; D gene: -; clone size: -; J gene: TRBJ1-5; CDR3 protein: CASSPPRGAISNQPQHF; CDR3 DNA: TGTGCCAGCAGTCCTCCCCGGGGTGCGATTAGCAATCAGCCCCAGCATTTT
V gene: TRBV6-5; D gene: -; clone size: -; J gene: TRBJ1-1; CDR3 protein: CASSYSTGETEAFF; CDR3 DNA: TGTGCCAGCAGTTACTCGACGGGGGAAACTGAAGCTTTCTTT
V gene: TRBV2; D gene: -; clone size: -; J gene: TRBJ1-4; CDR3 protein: CASNVVSRDEKLFF; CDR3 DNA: TGTGCCAGCAATGTTGTTTCCAGGGATGAAAAACTGTTTTTT
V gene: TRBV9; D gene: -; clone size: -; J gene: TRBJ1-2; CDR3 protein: CASSKGHTLGDYGYTF; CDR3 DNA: TGTGCCAGCAGCAAGGGACATACCCTAGGGGACTATGGCTACACCTTC
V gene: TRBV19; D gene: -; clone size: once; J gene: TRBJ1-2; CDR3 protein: CASSDFAGKDYGYTF; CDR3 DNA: TGTGCCAGTAGTGACTTCGCGGGGAAGGACTATGGCTACACCTTC
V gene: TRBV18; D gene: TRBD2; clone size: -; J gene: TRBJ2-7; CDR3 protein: CASSPNQGLAGGPYEQYF; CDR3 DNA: TGTGCCAGCTCACCAAACCAAGGACTAGCGGGAGGGCCCTACGAGCAGTACTTC
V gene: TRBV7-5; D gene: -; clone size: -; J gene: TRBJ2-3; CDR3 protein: CARSLVSREGRGTDTQYF; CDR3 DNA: TGTGCCAGAAGCTTAGTCTCGAGGGAGGGCCGGGGGACAGATACGCAGTATTTT
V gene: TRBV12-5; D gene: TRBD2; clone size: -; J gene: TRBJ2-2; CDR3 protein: CASGITSGTNTGELFF; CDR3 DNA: TGTGCTAGTGGTATCACTAGCGGGACCAACACCGGGGAGCTGTTTTTT
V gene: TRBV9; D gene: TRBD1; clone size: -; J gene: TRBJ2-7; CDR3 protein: CASSSDTGGDEQYF; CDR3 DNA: TGTGCCAGCAGTTCAGATACAGGGGGCGACGAGCAGTACTTC
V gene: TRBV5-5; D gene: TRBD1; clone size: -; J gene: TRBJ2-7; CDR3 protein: CASSQSGQASYEQYF; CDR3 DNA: TGTGCCAGCAGCCAATCGGGACAGGCCTCCTACGAGCAGTACTTC
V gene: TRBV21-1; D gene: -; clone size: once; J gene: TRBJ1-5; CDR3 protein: CASSRSKPGQGEVRGNQPQHF; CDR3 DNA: TGTGCCAGCAGCAGGTCCAAACCGGGACAGGGAGAGGTGAGAGGTAATCAGCCCCAGCATTTT
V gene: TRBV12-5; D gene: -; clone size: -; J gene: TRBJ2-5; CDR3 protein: CASGDYAGQETQYF; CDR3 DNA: TGTGCTAGTGGTGACTATGCCGGCCAAGAGACCCAGTACTTC
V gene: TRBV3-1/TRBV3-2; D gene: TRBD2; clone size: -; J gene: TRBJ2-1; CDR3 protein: CASSHYGTSNEQFF; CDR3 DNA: TGTGCCAGCAGCCACTACGGGACTAGTAATGAGCAGTTCTTC
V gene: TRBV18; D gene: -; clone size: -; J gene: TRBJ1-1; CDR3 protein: CASSPFGLLNTEAFF; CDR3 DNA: TGTGCCAGCTCACCTTTCGGACTGTTGAACACTGAAGCTTTCTTT